This TCR beta chain was captured by sequencing in a study of shared clonotypes between healthy human individuals. Trimming left V 3 bases short and J 5 bases short, with 14 bases between. The CDR3 contains 14 residues. Germline loops: CDR1 SGHRS, CDR2 YFSETQ. Each PCR replicate from the sorted subsets contained about 210 ng DNA, which is tens of thousands of T cell genomes. Assay used: immunoSEQ multiplex PCR; TCRdb lists only in-frame clones, some missing. The sample has approximately 640,000 clones, 80% to 95% seen once. V is TRBV5-1 and J is TRBJ2-5; D is unresolved. The source of this sequence is a man aged 18 to 35 in good health. Some clones in this sample may be carry-over from other donors' samples. Sequenced: memory CD8+ T cells from PBMCs. Regarding subset: CD45RO+ cells pooled with CCR7-negative TemRA cells. CDR3 DNA sequence: TGCGCCAGCAGCTCACTTTCGCCCGGGGAGACCCAGTACTTC. Translating it yields CASSSLSPGETQYF.